The clone carrying this T cell receptor beta chain has a handful of counts. The sample belongs to a study of blood T cells in healthy people across ages. The CDR3 has 14 amino acids. V shed 4 bases, J shed 7 bases, and the junction held 4 bases outside the gene matches. Per the germline V gene, CDR1 is KGHSH and CDR2 is LQKENI. Then a second PCR, running about 6 to 11 cycles, was carried out with a sample-barcoded 5' primer and a J-beta primer mix. TCRdb independently ran MiXCR on the 5' RACE reads; one entry per CDR3 protein. The sample has roughly 720,000 distinct CDR3 sequences; about 53% are singletons.

The specimen was blood. This rearrangement joins TRBV18 to TRBJ2-2; 9 bases line up with TRBD1. The source is an older man in good health. The DNA of the CDR3 is TGTGCCAGCTCACTACAGGGGGCCGTCGGGGAGCTGTTTTTT. Amino acids: CASSLQGAVGELFF.